A single T cell receptor beta chain is shown here with its context. This clonotype was counted only a few times. This receptor's antigen is unknown. There are no base qualities to consult, and no much larger clone falls within one base. The data are from a study of molecular identifiers for immune sequencing clone quantification (dated by TCRdb to the late 2010s). Turning to the overall study: For a replicate experiment, RNA from around 20,000 or 99,000 naive CD8 T cells was divided into five aliquots, and four of the five aliquots were sequenced. CD8 T cells were used in a methods study to benchmark molecular-identifier clustering-based TCR repertoire sequencing (MIDCIRS) and TCR RNA copy counting.

Libraries were prepared through PCR. Sequencing took place on a NextSeq 500. Preparation of bulk TCR libraries followed a previously described approach, with the TCR primers listed in Table S5. Purification of total RNA was performed with the Qiagen AllPrep DNA/RNA kit. Reads from multiple sequencing runs of the same library were pooled before analysis. The paper's data handling went like this. Only reads with exact TCR constant sequence were kept, trimmed to 150 nt, and grouped by their 12-nt molecular barcodes. Reads within each barcode group were sub-clustered using a 15% Levenshtein threshold, and quality-weighted consensus sequences were constructed for each RNA molecule. Non-functional sequences were discarded, and so were lower-count sequences lying one edit away from another sequence. On the basis of fitting two negative binomial distributions, barcode sub-clusters with fewer than 20% of the maximum read count were discarded. TCRdb reprocessing: public reads trimmed at Q25 with fastp, clones called with MiXCR, in-frame beta chains kept. Each record represents a unique CDR3 protein, reported with the most common genes and DNA among its rows. These V and J calls originate from TCRdb's pipeline instead of the authors' own analysis. The sample table contains more than 450,000 distinct CDR3 sequences; only one count was recorded for 25% of them. Of the sample, over 0.6% is held by the ten largest clones.

General study outcomes and caveats: In CMV-specific effector cells, over 97% of molecules were held by clones above 20 RNA copies, whereas under 1% of molecules were held by such clones in naive cells. When barcode sub-clustering was omitted, TCR diversity was inflated by chimeric consensus sequences, with chimeras reaching as high as 47%. The naive libraries included spiked-in Jurkat TCR RNA (more than nine copies' worth), and this Jurkat TCR RNA is not part of the donor repertoire. About three recovered TCR RNA copies per cell were obtained by modeling, versus approximately 10 by digital PCR, implying a capture efficiency of 25% to 30%. Identical TCR molecules sharing a barcode could cause highly expanded clone sizes to be underestimated. Spiked-in Jurkat TCR RNA equal to a single cell's worth was reported to be detectable even within 1,200,000 naive CD8 T cells.

Libraries of naive CD8 T cells were built from approximately 20,000 to 1,000,000 sorted cells, with 10%, 30% or 50% of the purified RNA used. On a BD FACSAria II, naive CD8 T cells were FACS-sorted as CD8+CD4-CCR7+CD45RA+ and collected into RLT Plus buffer. Nine to eleven TCR copies' worth of Jurkat RNA were spiked into roughly 17,000-1,100,000 naive CD8 T cell samples to test detection sensitivity. CD8 T cells were enriched using RosetteSep CD8+ T Cell Enrichment Cocktail and Ficoll-Paque, and the enriched cells then underwent ACK red cell lysis. Counted from cysteine to phenylalanine, this CDR3 has 16 amino acids. The CDR3 DNA has 48 bases and is translated from base 1. V and J lose 4 bases and 3 bases, and a span of 21 bases separates them. The germline V gene (reference sequence) specifies DFQATT as CDR1 and SNEGSKA as CDR2.

The sequenced sample consisted of naive CD8+ T cells from blood, with Jurkat cell RNA spiked in. The cell subset or site label on this specimen signifies: FACS-sorted CD8+CD4-CCR7+CD45RA+ naive T cells. The receptor comes from a human donor in good health. Some libraries in this study had Jurkat cell RNA spiked in. In this chain, TRBV20-1 is recombined with TRBJ2-5; the D gene is tentatively TRBD1 or TRBD2, each matching 5 bases. This receptor carries the CDR3 CSAMEVRGMGKETQYF. The DNA reads TGCAGTGCTATGGAAGTGAGGGGCATGGGGAAAGAGACCCAGTACTTC.